The sample holds one count of the clone carrying this T cell receptor beta chain. The target antigen is unknown. V gave up 0 bases and J gave up 10 bases; unmatched junction bases: 5. Germline CDR1 SGHRS, CDR2 YFSETQ. The CDR3 extends over 13 amino acids. Three pairs of donors had their unstimulated naive, memory, effector memory and TEMRA subsets sequenced. These data come from a study of siplizumab effects on memory and regulatory T cells. The method was immunoSEQ multiplex PCR; TCRdb's version includes in-frame clones alone and lacks a portion of them. The sample lists tens of thousands of clones; 96% were seen once. Study-level results: Siplizumab caused a significant drop in alloreactive sequences traceable to unstimulated CD4+ memory cells. A mean of approximately 70% of mappable alloreactive CD4+ clones were Treg-derived with siplizumab, compared with 26.9% in controls.

This clonotype was obtained from a human donor in good health. The sample was naive CD4+ T cells sorted from blood. The genes are TRBV5-1 and TRBJ2-5; 8 bases line up with TRBD1. The CDR3 DNA is TGCGCCAGCAGCTTGGAGGGGACAGGAATCCAGTACTTC. It translates to CASSLEGTGIQYF. The full variable domain, rest sourced from reference TRBV5-1 and TRBJ2-5, is KAGVTQTPRYLIKTRGQQVTLSCSPISGHRSVSWYQQTPGQGLQFLFEYFSETQRNKGNFPGRFSGRQFSNSRSEMNVSTLELGDSALYLCASSLEGTGIQYFGPGTRLLVL.